This T cell receptor (beta chain) was captured in a study of cytomegalovirus exposure and HLA in healthy donors. Study as a whole: In a later analysis, the 130 or so validation repertoires were reported to have used the same platform as the 600 to 800 first-cohort repertoires.

The study's findings and limits: The TCR clusters that emerged in the first cohort tended, a later analysis found, to co-occur in the 120 or so validation repertoires. Rarity characterized most TCR sequences, yet some public TCRs appeared in many donors.

This clone came up a few times. Its cognate antigen is unknown. Per germline, CDR1 SQVTM and CDR2 ANQGSEA. CDR3 size: 12 residues. The V segment lost 4 bases and the J segment 14 bases; nucleotides outside the gene matches: 7. Generated by immunoSEQ multiplex PCR, the TCRdb table keeps only in-frame clones and is missing some. The table records fewer than 250,000 clones, 86% of them present only once. The donors were members of the validation cohort comprising some 120 subjects, separate from the roughly 690-subject first cohort. Sequenced material: PBMCs. The chain has TRBV29-1 and TRBJ1-6, with 8 nucleotides matching TRBD1. This receptor was identified in a woman in her late teens or twenties in good health and CMV-seronegative. CDR3 nucleotides: TGCAGCGTTGGGACAGGGACCGGCACCCTCCACTTT. Translating it yields CSVGTGTGTLHF.